This is a list of T cell receptor beta chains from one sample in a study of response to subunit inactivated influenza vaccine. TCRdb re-derived calls from the RT-PCR reads in MiXCR, one entry per CDR3 protein. In the table there are roughly 760,000 distinct CDR3 sequences, about 20% of which are singletons. Sequencing used PBMCs from blood, obtained more than 4 days after vaccination. The receptor set was obtained from a man aged 50-59 years who received an inactivated influenza vaccine. The CDR3 runs from the conserved cysteine through the conserved F or W. A D gene is named only where the DNA matches it firmly. Some rows mark clone size as missing; the rest say once, few, many or name a class of expanded clone.

J gene	CDR3 length	V gene	clone size	D gene	CDR3 DNA	CDR3 protein
TRBJ2-5	14	TRBV7-8	few	TRBD1	TGTGCCAGCAGCCCCTGGACAGGACAAGAGACCCAGTACTTC	CASSPWTGQETQYF
TRBJ2-5	17	TRBV12-3/TRBV12-4	many	.	TGTGCCAGCAGTTTAGGTCGACCAAGGATAGAAGGAGAGACCCAGTACTTC	CASSLGRPRIEGETQYF
TRBJ2-1	12	TRBV20-1	few	.	TGCAGTGCTAGTAGTGTGCACAATGAGCAGTTCTTC	CSASSVHNEQFF
TRBJ1-2	12	TRBV5-6	many	.	TGTGCCAGCAGCTTCTCTGCCTATGGCTACACCTTC	CASSFSAYGYTF
TRBJ2-1	15	TRBV12-3/TRBV12-4	.	TRBD2	TGTGCCAGCAGCCCCAGCGGGAAGCTTGACAATGAGCAGTTCTTC	CASSPSGKLDNEQFF
TRBJ2-3	15	TRBV4-1	few	.	TGCGCCAGCAGCCAAGCGTCAGCCAGCACAGATACGCAGTATTTT	CASSQASASTDTQYF
TRBJ1-5	13	TRBV20-1	.	.	TGCAGTGCCCTGGACACAGGCAATCAGCCCCAGCATTTT	CSALDTGNQPQHF
TRBJ2-2	14	TRBV20-1	.	TRBD1	TGCAGTGCTGCGGGACAGGAAAACACCGGGGAGCTGTTTTTT	CSAAGQENTGELFF
TRBJ1-5	14	TRBV12-3/TRBV12-4	.	.	TGTGCCAGCAGTTCCGGGTCCCAGGATCAGCCCCAGCATTTT	CASSSGSQDQPQHF
TRBJ2-7	14	TRBV27	few	TRBD1	TGTGCCAGCAGGGGGGACAGGGCAAATTGCGAGCAGTACTTC	CASRGDRANCEQYF
TRBJ1-1	12	TRBV29-1	.	.	TGCAGCGGAAACAGTGGGGACACTGAAGCTTTCTTT	CSGNSGDTEAFF
TRBJ2-1	15	TRBV5-1	few	.	TGCGCCAGCAGCTTATCACGGCGTACCTACAATGAGCAGTTCTTC	CASSLSRRTYNEQFF
TRBJ2-7	13	TRBV10-3	.	TRBD1	TGTGCCATCAGCCGGGACAGGGAAAGCGAGCAGTACTTC	CAISRDRESEQYF
TRBJ2-7	13	TRBV12-3/TRBV12-4	few	.	TGTGCCAGCAGTTTCTCCGGGGGCAACGAGCAGTACTTC	CASSFSGGNEQYF
TRBJ1-4	15	TRBV7-9	.	.	TGTGCCAGCAGCTTAGCGGGGGGTTCCAACGAAAAACTGTTTTTT	CASSLAGGSNEKLFF
TRBJ2-1	16	TRBV9	once	.	TGTGCCAGCAGCGTAGGGGGTATTCCCCCAATAAGTGAGCAGTTCTTC	CASSVGGIPPISEQFF
TRBJ2-7	15	TRBV11-1	.	.	TGTGCCAGCAGCCCGTCTAGAGGCGGACGCTACGAGCAGTACTTC	CASSPSRGGRYEQYF
TRBJ1-1	15	TRBV4-3	.	.	TGCGCCAGCAGCCAAGAGCGACCGGGAGGGACTGAAGCTTTCTTT	CASSQERPGGTEAFF
TRBJ2-3	13	TRBV11-1	few	.	TGTGCCAGCAGCTTTGGGACTTCGGATACGCAGTATTTT	CASSFGTSDTQYF
TRBJ1-3	14	TRBV28	many	TRBD1	TGTGCCAGCAGTTCGACAGGGTCGTTAAACACCATATATTTT	CASSSTGSLNTIYF
TRBJ2-7	13	TRBV5-1	.	.	TGCGCCAGCTCCGGGACGGACCTCAACGAGCAGTACTTC	CASSGTDLNEQYF
TRBJ2-1	14	TRBV12-3/TRBV12-4	many	.	TGTGCCAGCAGAACAGGGATCTCCTACAATGAGCAGTTCTTC	CASRTGISYNEQFF
TRBJ1-4	12	TRBV6-2/TRBV6-3	.	.	TGTGCCAGCAGTTACCAAGGTGAAAAACTGTTTTTT	CASSYQGEKLFF
TRBJ1-2	14	TRBV5-1	.	TRBD1	TGCGCCAGCAGCTTGGGACAGGGGGTTGCTGGCTACACCTTC	CASSLGQGVAGYTF
TRBJ1-2	11	TRBV18	.	.	TGTGCCAGCTCAACACAGATCTCGACCACCTTC	CASSTQISTTF
TRBJ2-1	16	TRBV7-2	once	TRBD1	TGTGCCAGCAGCCCTCGACCGGGACAGGGTCAGGTTGAGCAGTTCTTC	CASSPRPGQGQVEQFF
TRBJ1-2	13	TRBV5-1	.	.	TGCGCCAGCAGCTTGGGAGGGGCTGGTGGCTACACCTTC	CASSLGGAGGYTF
TRBJ1-5	14	TRBV20-1	few	.	TGCAGTGCTAGTAATGCTGGGGGCCATCAGCCCCAGCATTTT	CSASNAGGHQPQHF
TRBJ2-7	15	TRBV9	few	.	TGTGCCAGCAGCGTAGGGACGGAGCTGTACGAAGAGCAGTACTTC	CASSVGTELYEEQYF
TRBJ1-5	14	TRBV7-2	.	TRBD1	TGTGCCAGCAGCTTAGGAAGGACAGGTATGGCCCAGCATTTT	CASSLGRTGMAQHF
TRBJ2-2	19	TRBV3-1	.	TRBD2	TGTGCCAGCAGCCAAGATAAGTGGGGACTAGAGGCGCTCACCGGGGAGCTGTTTTTT	CASSQDKWGLEALTGELFF
TRBJ2-7	14	TRBV5-6	.	.	TGTGCCAGCAGCAGGGGGACTGTTCCCTACGAGCAGTACTTC	CASSRGTVPYEQYF
TRBJ2-3	13	TRBV6-1	.	TRBD2	TGTGCCAGCATGGCGGGGGGCACAGATACGCAGTATTTT	CASMAGGTDTQYF
TRBJ2-5	12	TRBV12-3/TRBV12-4	many	.	TGTGCCAGCAAGGGCTACCAAGAGACCCAGTACTTC	CASKGYQETQYF
TRBJ2-5	13	TRBV6-5	.	.	TGTGCCAGCAGTTACTCGGGCACGGAGACCCAGTACTTC	CASSYSGTETQYF
TRBJ2-3	17	TRBV3-1	few	TRBD2	TGTGCCAGCAGCCAAGAAGGAAGCGGGGTAGGCACAGATACGCAGTATTTT	CASSQEGSGVGTDTQYF
TRBJ2-5	14	TRBV15	.	.	TGTGCCACCAGCAGACTACAGGGTTGGGAGACCCAGTACTTC	CATSRLQGWETQYF
TRBJ2-5	14	TRBV5-1	once	.	TGCGCCAGCAGCAGGAAGTGGGACCAAGAGACCCAGTACTTC	CASSRKWDQETQYF
TRBJ1-1	14	TRBV5-6	few	.	TGTGCCAGCAGCTTAACTGCGGTGAACACTGAAGCTTTCTTT	CASSLTAVNTEAFF
TRBJ2-7	15	TRBV5-5	.	.	TGTGCCAGCAGCCCCGGCCCCCTGACCCCCTACGAGCAGTACTTC	CASSPGPLTPYEQYF
TRBJ2-3	14	TRBV20-1	few	.	TGCAGTGCTAGACCGGTAACCAGCACAGATACGCAGTATTTT	CSARPVTSTDTQYF
TRBJ2-1	15	TRBV5-1	.	.	TGCGCCAGCAGCACCTGGGGGGAGTCTAACAATGAGCAGTTCTTC	CASSTWGESNNEQFF
TRBJ2-3	14	TRBV5-1	.	.	TGCGCCAGCAGCTTGGCCGAGTTTCCGGATACGCAGTATTTT	CASSLAEFPDTQYF
TRBJ2-4	15	TRBV7-9	.	.	TGTGCCAGCAGCTTAGAGGCCGGAGCCAAAAACATTCAGTACTTC	CASSLEAGAKNIQYF
TRBJ2-5	20	TRBV6-2/TRBV6-3	few	TRBD2	TGTGCCAGCAGTTACTCCCTTGGACTAGCGGGAGGGCCGCCACAAGAGACCCAGTACTTC	CASSYSLGLAGGPPQETQYF
TRBJ2-5	13	TRBV4-3	.	.	TGCGCCAGCAGCCAAGGTTTCTCGGAGACCCAGTACTTC	CASSQGFSETQYF
TRBJ2-3	11	TRBV5-1	.	.	TGCGCCAGTCACCAAGGAGATACGCAGTATTTT	CASHQGDTQYF
TRBJ2-2	15	TRBV6-4	.	.	TGTGCCACCAGACAGGAGGGAGGAGTCGCCGGGGAGCTGTTTTTT	CATRQEGGVAGELFF
TRBJ1-6	14	TRBV9	few	TRBD1	TGTGCCAGCAGCTTCGGGACAGCTAATTCACCCCTCCACTTT	CASSFGTANSPLHF
TRBJ2-1	12	TRBV6-2/TRBV6-3	many	.	TGTGCCAGCAGCTCCCTACTCTCGGATCCCTTCTTC	CASSSLLSDPFF
TRBJ2-7	14	TRBV5-1	many	.	TGCGCCAGCAGCTTGGAGACAAACACCTACGAGCAGTACTTC	CASSLETNTYEQYF
TRBJ1-5	15	TRBV4-1	.	.	TGCGCCAGCAGCCAAGGTCAGGGATCCTATCAGCCCCAGCATTTT	CASSQGQGSYQPQHF
TRBJ2-2	15	TRBV12-3/TRBV12-4	.	.	TGTGCCAGCAGTTTTGATAAGGGAGCTACCGGGGAGCTGTTTTTT	CASSFDKGATGELFF
TRBJ2-3	16	TRBV5-1	.	TRBD2	TGCGCCAGCAGCCCCGGACTAGCGGTAATCACAGATACGCAGTATTTT	CASSPGLAVITDTQYF
TRBJ1-6	14	TRBV7-9	.	TRBD1	TGTGCCAGCAGCTTCGGACAGGACAGTTCACCCCTCCACTTT	CASSFGQDSSPLHF
TRBJ2-7	15	TRBV27	.	TRBD1	TGTGCCAGCACTAAGGGGACAGGGAATTTCTACGAGCAGTACTTC	CASTKGTGNFYEQYF
TRBJ2-5	14	TRBV29-1	few	.	TGCAGCGTTGGTCCCGATACTAGCAAGAAGACCCAGTACTTC	CSVGPDTSKKTQYF